This TCR beta chain stems from a study of T cell clones after liver transplantation. Looking at the study overall: Until 12-24 months post-transplant, subjects got standard immunosuppression and no induction.

Libraries were prepared by immunoSEQ multiplex PCR; TCRdb keeps only in-frame clonotypes and omits some of them. The sample shows fewer than 110,000 clones, 80% to 90% of them seen only once. CDR3 length equals 15 residues. CDR1 and CDR2 from the germline V gene are SNHLY and FYNNEI. The J segment lost 3 bases and the V segment lost 5 bases, leaving 7 bases of the junction unmatched. CD3+CD4+ and CD3+CD8+ cells were FACS-sorted from thawed unstimulated PBMCs. The sequencing used CD4+ T cells from blood, collected approximately 4 years after liver transplant. This receptor was obtained from a human patient who received a liver transplant. The graft donor may have contributed some T cells. This sequence joins TRBV2 and TRBJ1-5; 7 positions agree with TRBD1. As DNA, the CDR3 is TGTGCCAGCAGTCGACAGGGAAACAACAATCAGCCCCAGCATTTT. This translates into CASSRQGNNNQPQHF.